A selection of T cell receptor beta chains follows, all from one sample in a study of T cell repertoires in cytomegalovirus infection. MiXCR, applied by TCRdb to the reads, yields one record per CDR3 protein. The data contain 480,000 or so distinct CDR3 sequences, 10% to 12% of them seen just once; the ten biggest clones take up approximately 10%. The material sequenced was PBMCs. These TCRs come from a human donor in good health (CMV status not recorded). Some clones in this sample may be carry-over from other donors' samples. Each CDR3 is given with its conserved first and last residue. The D gene is left open where the match is weak. The size field reads once, few, many, or a class for an expanded clone.

D	size	V	J	DNA	CDR3
.	many	TRBV7-3	TRBJ2-1	TGTGCCAGCAGCCCCGGGAGAAATGAGCAGTTCTTC	CASSPGRNEQFF
.	many	TRBV5-6	TRBJ1-4	TGTGCCAGCAGCTTATCTTATCAGGACATGAATGAAAAACTGTTTTTT	CASSLSYQDMNEKLFF
.	many	TRBV2	TRBJ2-4	TGTGCCAGCAGTGTCCTAGGCCTTAACTTGGAGGCCAAAAACATTCAGTACTTC	CASSVLGLNLEAKNIQYF
.	many	TRBV5-4	TRBJ2-5	TGTGCCAGCAGCTTCCAATCCGGGGAGACCCAGTACTTC	CASSFQSGETQYF
TRBD2	many	TRBV20-1	TRBJ2-3	TGCAGTGCTAAACCGGGACTAGCGGGTCACAAGGGAGATACGCAGTATTTT	CSAKPGLAGHKGDTQYF
TRBD2	many	TRBV28	TRBJ2-5	TGTGCCAGCGGAGGCGGGAGGGCCCTGGAGACCCAGTACTTC	CASGGGRALETQYF
.	many	TRBV19	TRBJ1-6	TGTGCCAGTAGTATAGTTGGGACGGAACCCCTCCACTTT	CASSIVGTEPLHF
.	many	TRBV5-5	TRBJ1-6	TGTGCCAGCAGCCTAGAATTGGGCAGGTTTTATTCACCCCTCCACTTT	CASSLELGRFYSPLHF
TRBD1	many	TRBV11-2	TRBJ2-1	TGTGCCAGCAGCCACGACAGGGTGAGGGCTATTGACAATGAGCAGTTCTTC	CASSHDRVRAIDNEQFF
TRBD2	many	TRBV11-3	TRBJ2-2	TGTGCCAGCAGACGTACTAGCGGGAGGTCGGCCGGGGAGCTGTTTTTT	CASRRTSGRSAGELFF